Reported below is one TCR beta chain. Trimming pared 7 bases from V and 0 bases from J, leaving 13 bases between. This CDR3 region has 14 residues. Looked up from germline, CDR1 is SNHLY and CDR2 is FYNNEI. This sample was taken from a study of blood T cell repertoires in COVID-19. Study at large: COVID-19 samples from acute and convalescent phases originated in the United States, Italy and Spain. T cells, B-cell-depleted T cells, or PBMCs provided the cDNA or gDNA that served as material.

Authors' data handling: Amplification of reference gene primers provided the estimated nucleated cell counts. Sequencing was performed with immunoSEQ multiplex PCR; in TCRdb, only in-frame clones are kept and a portion is missing. The V and J calls and the clone size are those of that table, but D and trimming were determined from the DNA. The sample consists of more than 150,000 clones, 80% to 90% of them appearing once. This sequence originates from a man aged 55 to 70 with acute or convalescent COVID-19. What was sequenced was peripheral blood. The J gene is TRBJ2-7, the V gene TRBV2; D not resolved. For the CDR3, the DNA is TGTGCCAGCATCCCCCTAGGAAACTCCTACGAGCAGTACTTC. Translation: CASIPLGNSYEQYF.